The sample holds a few counts of the clone carrying this T cell receptor (beta chain). The antigen remains undetermined. Libraries were prepared by immunoSEQ multiplex PCR; TCRdb keeps only in-frame clonotypes and omits some of them. This sample has just over 35,000 clones, with roughly three quarters found just once. Each patient experienced a relapse that followed autologous stem cell transplantation, and brentuximab vedotin exposure varied. This sample is drawn from a study of PD-1 blockade in classical Hodgkin lymphoma. As for the study in general: Nivolumab was administered to patients intravenously at 3 mg/kg every 2 weeks.

The CDR3 runs 16 residues. Germline assignment: CDR1 LGHNA and CDR2 YNFKEQ. Trimming removed 0 bases from V and 0 bases from J, with 8 bases in between. The study's findings and limits: Patients starting nivolumab under 1 year after ASCT were excluded. Complete responders' diversity at baseline resembled that of newly diagnosed patients. Sources of repertoire differences remain undefined, possibly disease activity or prior therapy.

Here the sequenced sample was peripheral blood mononuclear cells (PBMCs), taken before the second cycle of nivolumab. The genes are TRBV4-2 and TRBJ1-4; no clear D gene. This receptor was obtained from a human donor with classical Hodgkin lymphoma. The CDR3 DNA reads TGTGCCAGCAGCCAAGATCCCGGTTCAACTAATGAAAAACTGTTTTTT. This gives the protein CASSQDPGSTNEKLFF.